Listed here is a single T cell receptor beta chain. CDR1 is SQVTM, CDR2 ANQGSEA, per germline. The CDR3 is 11 residues long. TCRdb reanalyzed the 5' RACE reads, giving one entry per CDR3 protein sequence and no DNA. The sample yields 300,000 to 500,000 distinct CDR3 sequences, of which the top ten take up around 10%. The data belong to a study of T cells expressing NK-cell markers. V usage is TRBV29-1 and J usage is TRBJ2-2. Sequencing was performed on blood T cells: a sorted CD56 or NKG2C T cell subset, CD4+ or CD8+ T cells, or bulk PBMC T cells (not recorded which). This TCR was recovered from a woman aged 45-65 years in good health. CDR3 loop: CSVVVYGELFF.